This TCR beta chain emerged from a study of blood T cell repertoires in COVID-19. Here immunoSEQ multiplex PCR was the method, and the copy in TCRdb shows in-frame clones only, minus some. The table has 250,000 to 350,000 clones, around 85% seen once. Between the trimmed V and J ends, which lost 3 bases and 3 bases, there was a span of 13 bases. This CDR3 has 14 residues. Germline lookup yields CDR1 SGHNT and CDR2 YYREEE (reference sequence). This chain links TRBV5-4 with TRBJ2-7; D is perhaps TRBD2 (5 bases). Sequencing was carried out using peripheral blood. This receptor was identified in a woman between 45 and 65 years old with active or convalescent COVID-19. The CDR3 DNA sequence: TGTGCCAGCAGCTGGGGAGAGGGTAACTACGAGCAGTACTTC. Protein sequence: CASSWGEGNYEQYF.